The 7 T cell receptor beta chains below come from one sample, sequenced in a study of blood T cells in healthy people across ages. With a J-beta primer mix and a sample-barcoded 5' primer, a second PCR ran about 7 to 12 cycles. From the 5' RACE reads, TCRdb called clonotypes with MiXCR, one entry per CDR3 protein. The table shows roughly 800,000 distinct CDR3 sequences, with roughly 60% occurring only once. The sequenced sample consisted of blood. The receptors come from a man between 25 and 39 years old in good health.

The genes are TRBV6-2 or TRBV6-3 and TRBJ2-7; D is unclear. The CDR3 is 14 residues long. Germline V gene sequence: CDR1 MNHEY, CDR2 SVGEGT. V lost 4 bases and J lost 1, with 11 bases in between. The CDR3 loop is CASSSLVGSYEQYF. CDR3 bases: TGTGCCAGCAGTTCTCTAGTCGGGTCCTACGAGCAGTACTTC.

This clonotype was recorded a few times. The chain links TRBV9 to TRBJ1-3, with D maybe TRBD1 (5 bases). Trimming left V 5 bases short and J 0 bases short, with 12 bases between. This CDR3 is 15 amino acids long. Germline V gives CDR1 SGDLS, CDR2 YYNGEE. The CDR3 DNA sequence: TGTGCCAGCAGGGGGCCGGGGATCTCTGGAAACACCATATATTTT. It specifies CASRGPGISGNTIYF.

This chain uses TRBV2 with TRBJ2-5; possibly TRBD2 for D (7 bases). Germline V gene data show CDR1 as SNHLY and CDR2 as FYNNEI. The CDR3 is 15 residues long. V lost 0 bases and J 2 bases, leaving 10 bases between the germline ends. DNA of the CDR3: TGTGCCAGCAGTGAAGCGCGGGGGCCACAAGAGACCCAGTACTTC. Translating gives CASSEARGPQETQYF.

The J gene is TRBJ1-5, the V gene TRBV29-1, with D tentatively TRBD1 (6 bases). The germline gives CDR1 SQVTM, CDR2 ANQGSEA. The CDR3 runs to 13 residues. The ends were cut back, 4 bases at V and 6 bases at J, with 13 bases in the middle. The CDR3 is CSVAGGASQPQHF. As DNA, the CDR3 is TGCAGCGTTGCGGGGGGCGCTTCTCAGCCCCAGCATTTT.

This clonotype has a handful of counts. The chain employs TRBV4-1 and TRBJ2-7; 10 nucleotides agree with TRBD2. Unmatched junction bases numbered 6, after V lost 1 base and J lost 3 bases. This CDR3 is built from 16 residues. The germline CDR1 and CDR2 sequences are MGHRA and YSYEKL. The CDR3 nucleotides read TGCGCCAGCAGCCAAGCCGGGACTAGCGCGATCTACGAGCAGTACTTC. This translates into CASSQAGTSAIYEQYF.

This clonotype was counted ten times or more. This chain joins TRBV20-1 and TRBJ2-5; the D gene is possibly TRBD1 (5 bases). Germline CDR1 DFQATT, CDR2 SNEGSKA (reference sequence). CDR3 length: 15 residues. V lost 2 bases and J 4 bases, leaving 17 bases between the germline ends. CDR3 amino acids: CSARHPGTGRETQYF. The CDR3 DNA follows: TGCAGTGCTAGACACCCAGGAACAGGCAGAGAGACCCAGTACTTC.

In nucleotides, the CDR3 is TGCAGTGCTAGAGATCAGGACAGTTATGGCTACACCTTC. Protein sequence: CSARDQDSYGYTF. The J gene is TRBJ1-2, the V gene TRBV20-1; TRBD1 is a possible D gene (6 bases). V dropped 0 bases and J dropped 5 bases, with 10 bases sitting between them. The germline CDR1 and CDR2 sequences are DFQATT and SNEGSKA (reference sequence). The CDR3 is 13 amino acids.